The 10 T cell receptor beta chains below come from one sample, sequenced in a study of cytomegalovirus exposure and HLA in healthy donors. Primers: 60 Vbeta forward and 13 Jbeta reverse. Repertoires were generated with immunoSEQ multiplex PCR, while TCRdb's copy carries only in-frame clones and drops some. Found here are 140,000 or so clones, about 84% of them singletons; the top ten hold 3% to 3.5%. Sequenced material: PBMCs. The receptor source for this set is a male donor in good health and CMV-seronegative.

The chain employs TRBV20-1 and TRBJ1-2, with D perhaps matching TRBD1 (5 bases). Per germline, CDR1 DFQATT and CDR2 SNEGSKA (reference sequence). V lost 5 bases and J 3 bases, leaving 7 bases between the germline ends. CDR3 length: 11 amino acids. Here the CDR3 DNA reads TGCAGTGCTGGGGACTACTATGGCTACACCTTC. This translates into CSAGDYYGYTF.

The J gene is TRBJ2-1, the V gene TRBV2; 7 nucleotides match TRBD1. Germline assignment: CDR1 SNHLY and CDR2 FYNNEI. V was pared by 6 bases and J by 4 bases, with 6 bases of the junction left unmatched. This CDR3 has 14 amino acids. This chain's CDR3 is CASRVTGVYNEQFF. The DNA for the CDR3 is TGTGCCAGCAGGGTCACAGGGGTATACAATGAGCAGTTCTTC.

This chain joins TRBV2 and TRBJ1-1; 8 bases map to TRBD1. Germline assignment: CDR1 SNHLY and CDR2 FYNNEI. This CDR3 has 15 amino acids. The J segment lost 6 bases and the V segment lost 1 base, leaving 7 bases of the junction unmatched. This CDR3 reads CASSEGTGGGSEAFF. The CDR3 nucleotides are TGTGCCAGCAGTGAAGGAACAGGGGGAGGCTCTGAAGCTTTCTTT.

V and J are TRBV27 and TRBJ2-1; 10 bases line up with TRBD2. The CDR3 is 16 amino acids. Per the germline V gene, CDR1 is MNHEY and CDR2 is SMNVEV (reference sequence). V dropped 0 bases and J dropped 3; count of bases not matched to a gene: 2. CDR3 in DNA: TGTGCCAGCAGTTTATCAGGACTAGCGGTCTACAATGAGCAGTTCTTC. This translates into CASSLSGLAVYNEQFF.

This clone was seen just once. The chain couples TRBV19 to TRBJ2-4; 11 bases align to TRBD1. J gave up 6 bases and V 7 bases, and 5 bases lay outside the gene matches. CDR3 size: 14 residues. The germline gives CDR1 LNHDA, CDR2 SQIVND (reference sequence). The DNA of the CDR3 is TGTGCCAGTACCTTTGGGACAGGGGGAAACATTCAGTACTTC. This gives the protein CASTFGTGGNIQYF.

CDR3 in amino acids: CATSRGGLAGGHNEQFF. CDR3 in DNA: TGTGCCACCAGCAGGGGGGGACTAGCGGGAGGGCACAATGAGCAGTTCTTC. This chain links TRBV15 with TRBJ2-1; TRBD2 matches 16 bases. The CDR3 is 17 residues long. CDR1 LNHNV and CDR2 YYDKDF come from the germline V gene (reference sequence). Germline trimming cut 3 bases from V and 5 bases from J; bases unmatched to any gene: 4.

This clone has just a few counts. The chain links TRBV5-4 to TRBJ2-1; 7 bases line up with TRBD1. The CDR3 has 15 residues. J lost 3 bases, V lost 4 bases, and 7 bases had no gene match. The germline V gene encodes CDR1 SGHNT and CDR2 YYREEE (reference sequence). The CDR3 sequence is CASSRRGQIYNEQFF. CDR3 nucleotides: TGTGCCAGCAGCCGCCGGGGACAGATCTACAATGAGCAGTTCTTC.

V and J are TRBV11-1 and TRBJ2-1, with 12 bases lining up with TRBD2. Trimming cost V 1 base and J 4 bases; bases outside gene matches: 2. This CDR3 has 16 residues. Germline V lookup: CDR1 SGHAT, CDR2 FQDESV (reference sequence). CDR3 amino acids: CASSLELAGGYNEQFF. Written as DNA, the CDR3 is TGTGCCAGCAGCTTAGAACTAGCGGGGGGTTACAATGAGCAGTTCTTC.

This clone was observed a handful of times. This chain links TRBV6-5 with TRBJ2-7; 8 bases agree with TRBD1. CDR1 MNHEY and CDR2 SVGAGI come from the germline V gene. The CDR3 totals 15 residues. The junction had 6 bases not matched to a gene; V was cut back by 2 bases and J by 3 bases. Here the CDR3 DNA reads TGTGCCAGCAGTTACACAGGACAGGGAAGCTACGAGCAGTACTTC. Translating it yields CASSYTGQGSYEQYF.

The table lists this clone with a count of one. The chain employs TRBV11-2 and TRBJ1-3; 7 bases align to TRBD1. With V trimmed by 3 bases and J by 0 bases, 8 bases remained unmatched. The CDR3 runs 17 residues. Germline V gives CDR1 SGHAT, CDR2 FQNNGV. The CDR3 here is CASSLGRDRDSGNTIYF. The DNA for the CDR3 is TGTGCCAGCAGCTTGGGCCGGGACAGAGACTCTGGAAACACCATATATTTT.